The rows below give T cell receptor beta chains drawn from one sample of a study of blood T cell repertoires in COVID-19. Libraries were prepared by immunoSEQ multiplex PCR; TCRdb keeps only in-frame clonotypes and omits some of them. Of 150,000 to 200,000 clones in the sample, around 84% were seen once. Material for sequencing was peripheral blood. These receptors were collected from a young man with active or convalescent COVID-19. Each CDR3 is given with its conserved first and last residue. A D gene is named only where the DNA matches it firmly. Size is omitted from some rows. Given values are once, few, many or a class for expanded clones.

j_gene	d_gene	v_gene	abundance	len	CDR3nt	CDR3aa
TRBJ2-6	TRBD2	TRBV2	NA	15	TGTGCCGGCAGCGGGGGGGCCGCTGGGGCCAACGTCCTGACTTTC	CAGSGGAAGANVLTF
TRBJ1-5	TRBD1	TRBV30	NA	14	TGTGCCTGGAGTCTAGGGGCAGGGGGTCAGCCCCAGCATTTT	CAWSLGAGGQPQHF
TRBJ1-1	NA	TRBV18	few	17	TGTGCCAGCTCACCACGGTCCGGACACCACACGTCCGTTGAAGCTTTCTTT	CASSPRSGHHTSVEAFF
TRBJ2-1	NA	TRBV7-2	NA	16	TGTGCCAGCAGCTTTAACTACCTGAGCTCCTACAATGAGCAGTTCTTC	CASSFNYLSSYNEQFF
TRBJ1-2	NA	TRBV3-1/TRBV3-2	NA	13	TGTGCCAGCAGCCAAGATAACGGCTATGGCTACACCTTC	CASSQDNGYGYTF
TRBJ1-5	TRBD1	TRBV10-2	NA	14	TGCGCCAGCCGTGGACAGGGCAAAAATCAGCCCCAGCATTTT	CASRGQGKNQPQHF
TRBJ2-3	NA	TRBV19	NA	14	TGTGCCAGTAGTATAGGACTAGACTCAGATACGCAGTATTTT	CASSIGLDSDTQYF
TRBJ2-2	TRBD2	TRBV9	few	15	TGTGCCAGCAGCGTAGCTAGCGGGAGTGCCGGGGAGCTGTTTTTT	CASSVASGSAGELFF
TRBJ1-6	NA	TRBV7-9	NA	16	TGTGCCAGCAGCACCGAGGGAACCTCGAATAATTCACCCCTCCACTTT	CASSTEGTSNNSPLHF
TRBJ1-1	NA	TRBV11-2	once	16	TGTGCCAGCAGCTCCCCTGGCGGCGGCTGGAACACTGAAGCTTTCTTT	CASSSPGGGWNTEAFF
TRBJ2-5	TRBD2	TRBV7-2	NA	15	TGTGCCAGCAGTTTACTAGCGGGATTGGGGGAGACCCAGTACTTC	CASSLLAGLGETQYF
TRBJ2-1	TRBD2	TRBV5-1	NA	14	TGCGCCAGCAGCTCGGGACTAGGCCCGAATGAGCAGTTCTTC	CASSSGLGPNEQFF
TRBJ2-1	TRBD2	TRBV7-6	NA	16	TGTGCCAGCAGCTTATGGACTAGCGGGAGAGGGGATGAGCAGTTCTTC	CASSLWTSGRGDEQFF
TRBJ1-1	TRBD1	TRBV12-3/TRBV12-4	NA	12	TGTGCCAGCAGGGGGACAGCCTATGAAGCTTTCTTT	CASRGTAYEAFF
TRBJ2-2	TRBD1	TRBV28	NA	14	TGTGCCAGCACCCCGCAGGGGGCGACCGGGGAGCTGTTTTTT	CASTPQGATGELFF
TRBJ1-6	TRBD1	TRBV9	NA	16	TGTGCCAGCAGCCCGGACCCCAGACAGGGATTTTCACCCCTCCACTTT	CASSPDPRQGFSPLHF
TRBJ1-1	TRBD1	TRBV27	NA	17	TGTGCCAGCAGTTCGGGGGGACAGGGGGCCGCGAACACTGAAGCTTTCTTT	CASSSGGQGAANTEAFF
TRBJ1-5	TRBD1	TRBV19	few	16	TGTGCCAGTAGTATCGTAGGGACAGGGGGCGGCCAGCCCCAGCATTTT	CASSIVGTGGGQPQHF
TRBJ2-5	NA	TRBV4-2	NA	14	TGTGCCAGCAGCCAAGATAACCAGAAAGAGACCCAGTACTTC	CASSQDNQKETQYF
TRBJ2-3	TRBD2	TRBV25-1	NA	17	TGTGCCAGCAGTGATCCGTTCGGACGGGGGGGCACAGATACGCAGTATTTT	CASSDPFGRGGTDTQYF
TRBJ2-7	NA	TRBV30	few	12	TGTGCCGGTAAGACACGACGCTACGAGCAGTACTTC	CAGKTRRYEQYF
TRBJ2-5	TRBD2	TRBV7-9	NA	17	TGTGCCAGCAGCTCCCTAGACGGGCTAGCGGCGGGAGAGACCCAGTACTTC	CASSSLDGLAAGETQYF
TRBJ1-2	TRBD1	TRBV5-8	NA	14	TGTGCCAGCAGCTTGGGGGACAGGGAAAATGGCTACACCTTC	CASSLGDRENGYTF
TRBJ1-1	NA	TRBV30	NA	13	TGTGCCTGGAGTGCCGCAGGGTACACTGAAGCTTTCTTT	CAWSAAGYTEAFF
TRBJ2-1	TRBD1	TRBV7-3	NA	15	TGTGCCAGCAGCCCCTGGGACAGGGGAGGCAATGAGCAGTTCTTC	CASSPWDRGGNEQFF
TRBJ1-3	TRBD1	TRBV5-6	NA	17	TGTGCCAGCAGCTGGGCCGCCGACAGGGACTCTGGAAACACCATATATTTT	CASSWAADRDSGNTIYF
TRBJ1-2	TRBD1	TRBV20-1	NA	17	TGCAGTGCTAGTCTAGGAACCGGGACAGGGGTGGGCTATGGCTACACCTTC	CSASLGTGTGVGYGYTF
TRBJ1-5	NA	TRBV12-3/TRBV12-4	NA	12	TGTGCCAGCAGTTTATTGAGGCAGCCCCAGCATTTT	CASSLLRQPQHF
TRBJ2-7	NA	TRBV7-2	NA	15	TGTGCCAGCAGCTTATGGGGGGGACAAGCCTACGAGCAGTACTTC	CASSLWGGQAYEQYF
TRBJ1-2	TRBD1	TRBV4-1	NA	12	TGCGCCAGCAGCCCGGACAGGAATGGCTACACCTTC	CASSPDRNGYTF
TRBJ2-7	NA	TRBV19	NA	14	TGTGCCAGCAAAGAGGACTCTTATTCCTACGAGCAGTACTTC	CASKEDSYSYEQYF
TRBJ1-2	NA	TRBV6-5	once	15	TGTGCCAGCAGTTCATTGGTCCTTTCGCCGAGCGGCTACACCTTC	CASSSLVLSPSGYTF
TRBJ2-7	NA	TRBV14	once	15	TGTGCCAGCAGCCCATTAGCTTTCGGCTCCTACGAGCAGTACTTC	CASSPLAFGSYEQYF
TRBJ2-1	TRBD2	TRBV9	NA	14	TGTGCCAGCAGCGCCTTCACTAGCGGGGGGGAGCAGTTCTTC	CASSAFTSGGEQFF
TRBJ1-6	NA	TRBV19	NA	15	TGTGCCAGTAGTTCCTCGGGGGGCTTGACTTCACCCCTCCACTTT	CASSSSGGLTSPLHF
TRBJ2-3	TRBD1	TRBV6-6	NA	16	TGTGCCAGCAGTAGAACAGGGACAGGACCTCGGAATACGCAGTATTTT	CASSRTGTGPRNTQYF
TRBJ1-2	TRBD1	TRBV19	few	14	TGTGCCAGTACCACGGACAGGTGGGACTATGGCTACACCTTC	CASTTDRWDYGYTF
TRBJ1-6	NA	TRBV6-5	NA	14	TGTGCCAGCAAAGGGGAGGAGAAGCCTTCACCCCTCCACTTT	CASKGEEKPSPLHF
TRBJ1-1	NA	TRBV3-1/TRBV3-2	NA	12	TGTGCCAGCAGCCAAGGGAGGGTGGGAGCTTTCTTT	CASSQGRVGAFF
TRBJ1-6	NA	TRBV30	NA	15	TGTGCCTGGAGTGTACAGGCCCTCTATAATTCACCCCTCCACTTT	CAWSVQALYNSPLHF
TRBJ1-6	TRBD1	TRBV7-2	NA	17	TGTGCCAGCAGCCCAGGGGGAGCAGGGGTGTATAATTCACCCCTCCACTTT	CASSPGGAGVYNSPLHF
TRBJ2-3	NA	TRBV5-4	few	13	TGTGCCAGCACGGACACTAGCACAGATACGCAGTATTTT	CASTDTSTDTQYF
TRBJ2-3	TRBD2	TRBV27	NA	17	TGTGCCAGCAGTTTTCTAGCGGGAGGGCAGGACACAGATACGCAGTATTTT	CASSFLAGGQDTDTQYF
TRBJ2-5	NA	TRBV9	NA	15	TGTGCCAGCAGCGTAGCGCAGACGGGACAAGAGACCCAGTACTTC	CASSVAQTGQETQYF
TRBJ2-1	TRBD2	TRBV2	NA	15	TGTGCCAGCAGGCTGACTAGCGATTCCTACAATGAGCAGTTCTTC	CASRLTSDSYNEQFF
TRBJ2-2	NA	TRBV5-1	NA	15	TGCGCCAGCAGCGCACCGGGACAAAGGACCGGGGAGCTGTTTTTT	CASSAPGQRTGELFF
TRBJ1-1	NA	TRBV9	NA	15	TGTGCCAGCAGCGTAGAAGCCCAGGGCGGAACTGAAGCTTTCTTT	CASSVEAQGGTEAFF
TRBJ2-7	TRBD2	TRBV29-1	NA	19	TGCAGCGTGAAGTTGACAGGGAAAATTTTCAGCGGGAGGGCCTCCGAGCAGTACTTC	CSVKLTGKIFSGRASEQYF
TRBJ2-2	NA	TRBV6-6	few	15	TGTGCCAGCACCCCTGGAGGGGGGGGAGGCGGGGAGCTGTTTTTT	CASTPGGGGGGELFF
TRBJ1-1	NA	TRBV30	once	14	TGTGCCTGGAGTTGGGGGCAGGGCAAGATTGAAGCTTTCTTT	CAWSWGQGKIEAFF
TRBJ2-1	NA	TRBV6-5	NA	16	TGTGCCAGCAGTTACTCGATGGGGGGTTCCTACAATGAGCAGTTCTTC	CASSYSMGGSYNEQFF
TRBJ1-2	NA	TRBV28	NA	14	TGTGCCAGCAGTTTAGGGGGGGCCAGCTATGGCTACACCTTC	CASSLGGASYGYTF
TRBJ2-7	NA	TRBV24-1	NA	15	TGTGCCACCAGTGCGGGGGACCTTACCGTCTACGAGCAGTACTTC	CATSAGDLTVYEQYF
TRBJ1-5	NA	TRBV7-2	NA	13	TGTGCCAGCAGCTTAGAGGGGGTGGGGCCCCAGCATTTT	CASSLEGVGPQHF
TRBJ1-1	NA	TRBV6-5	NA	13	TGTGCCAGCAGTTCCAAGGGGTGGCCTGAAGCTTTCTTT	CASSSKGWPEAFF
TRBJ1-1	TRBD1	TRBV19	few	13	TGTGCCAGTAGTATGGGACAGATCACTGAAGCTTTCTTT	CASSMGQITEAFF
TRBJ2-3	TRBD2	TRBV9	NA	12	TGTGCCAGCAGCGTAGAAGCGGGGGGGCAGTATTTT	CASSVEAGGQYF